Listed below are T cell receptor beta chains from one sample, sequenced in a study of identifying expanded T cells in peripheral blood. The repertoire was sequenced with immunoSEQ multiplex PCR; TCRdb's copy has only in-frame clones and lacks some. The sample holds about 82,000 clones, around nine tenths seen once. Sequences were obtained from blood. These receptors were collected from a person aged 18 to 75 in good health. Each CDR3 is given with its conserved first and last residue. Fields, in order: D gene, V gene, clone size, J gene, CDR3 DNA, CDR3 protein. D genes are given only for firm matches. Not every row has a clone size; where given, it reads once, few, many or a size class.

-	TRBV30	-	TRBJ2-1	TGTGCCTGGAGTCCACGACTACAAGAGCAGTTCTTC	CAWSPRLQEQFF
TRBD1	TRBV19	once	TRBJ1-1	TGTGCCAGTAGAGAGAGACAGGGCTTGAACACTGAAGCTTTCTTT	CASRERQGLNTEAFF
-	TRBV6-5	-	TRBJ1-5	TGTGCCAGCAGTTATGGGGGGGTAGGACAGCCCCAGCATTTT	CASSYGGVGQPQHF
-	TRBV19	-	TRBJ2-3	TGTGCCAGTAGTATGAGGCACACAGATACGCAGTATTTT	CASSMRHTDTQYF
-	TRBV4-1	-	TRBJ1-2	TGCGCCAGCAGCCAAGATAGGGGGGGCTGGGGGTATGGCTACACCTTC	CASSQDRGGWGYGYTF
-	TRBV29-1	-	TRBJ2-4	TGCAGCGTCGCGGCGGGAGCCAAAAACATTCAGTACTTC	CSVAAGAKNIQYF
TRBD2	TRBV7-9	-	TRBJ2-3	TGTGCCAGCAGCTTAGGAGGACTAGCGGGAGGTCCAGATACGCAGTATTTT	CASSLGGLAGGPDTQYF
-	TRBV21-1	once	TRBJ1-1	TGTGCCAGCAGTCGAAAGTCGACGGGTGATGCTTTCTTT	CASSRKSTGDAFF
-	TRBV6-5	-	TRBJ2-2	TGTGCCAGCAGTTACATTCTTGGCGGCACCGGGGAGCTGTTTTTT	CASSYILGGTGELFF
-	TRBV2	-	TRBJ2-1	TGTGCCAGCAGAAAGGGGGATAGCTCCTACAATGAGCAGTTCTTC	CASRKGDSSYNEQFF
-	TRBV4-1	once	TRBJ2-2	TGCGCCAGCAGCCCCGGCCGGGACCTCACCGGGGAGCTGTTTTTT	CASSPGRDLTGELFF
TRBD2	TRBV5-1	-	TRBJ2-3	TGCGCCAGCAGCTTAGCGGGGGGGACAGATACGCAGTATTTT	CASSLAGGTDTQYF
TRBD2	TRBV4-1	-	TRBJ2-1	TGCGCCAGCAGCCGACCCAGGACTAGCGGGCCCTACAATGAGCAGTTCTTC	CASSRPRTSGPYNEQFF
TRBD1	TRBV28	-	TRBJ1-4	TGTGCCAGCAGTTCATACAGGGGGCATGAAAAACTGTTTTTT	CASSSYRGHEKLFF
-	TRBV4-3	-	TRBJ2-7	TGCGCCAGCAGCACAGAACGGGGTGGGCACGAGCAGTACTTC	CASSTERGGHEQYF
TRBD1	TRBV14	-	TRBJ2-5	TGTGCCAGCAGCCCCCTTCCGGGACAGGGGGCTGAAGAGACCCAGTACTTC	CASSPLPGQGAEETQYF
-	TRBV4-2	-	TRBJ1-1	TGTGCCAGCAGCCAGACACCGGGGGTAAACACTGAAGCTTTCTTT	CASSQTPGVNTEAFF
-	TRBV30	-	TRBJ2-7	TGTGCCTGGAGTGTAAACAGGCCGTACGAGCAGTACTTC	CAWSVNRPYEQYF
-	TRBV9	-	TRBJ1-4	TGTGCCAGCAGCGTAGAATGGGGTGCGAATGAAAAACTGTTTTTT	CASSVEWGANEKLFF
-	TRBV10-1	-	TRBJ2-1	TGCGCCAGCAGTGAGAGGGGGGCCTCCTACAATGAGCAGTTCTTC	CASSERGASYNEQFF
-	TRBV5-8	-	TRBJ1-2	TGTGCCAGCAGTCCCCAGGACAGTTTCTATGGCTACACCTTC	CASSPQDSFYGYTF
-	TRBV5-1	-	TRBJ1-2	TGCGCCAGCAGCTTCGTGGGGGGCCACACTAACTATGGCTACACCTTC	CASSFVGGHTNYGYTF
TRBD1	TRBV19	-	TRBJ1-1	TGTGCCAGTAGTATGTCGGGACAGCGGAACACTGAAGCTTTCTTT	CASSMSGQRNTEAFF
-	TRBV6-5	once	TRBJ1-6	TGTGCCAGCAGTTACGACGGGCAACCTAATTCACCCCTCCACTTT	CASSYDGQPNSPLHF
TRBD2	TRBV2	-	TRBJ2-1	TGTGCCAGCAAGGCTAGCGGGGGTAGCAATGAGCAGTTCTTC	CASKASGGSNEQFF
TRBD1	TRBV19	-	TRBJ1-2	TGTGCCAGTAGTTTCGGGACAGGAGGAGCTAACTATGGCTACACCTTC	CASSFGTGGANYGYTF
-	TRBV29-1	few	TRBJ2-6	TGCAGCGTTGAAGACTTCTCCATCTCTGGGGCCAACGTCCTGACTTTC	CSVEDFSISGANVLTF
-	TRBV5-5	-	TRBJ2-1	TGTGCCAGCAGCTTGGCCTGGACAGTTCGAGGGAATGAGCAGTTCTTC	CASSLAWTVRGNEQFF
TRBD2	TRBV4-3	-	TRBJ2-2	TGCGCCAGCAGCCATGGGACTAGCGGGAGGCCCGGGGAGCTGTTTTTT	CASSHGTSGRPGELFF
TRBD2	TRBV7-2	-	TRBJ2-1	TGTGCCAGCAGCTTAAACGGGAGGGCTCTAAATGAGCAGTTCTTC	CASSLNGRALNEQFF
TRBD1	TRBV5-6	-	TRBJ1-1	TGTGCCAGCAGCTGGGTAGACAGGGGGAACACTGAAGCTTTCTTT	CASSWVDRGNTEAFF
-	TRBV11-3	-	TRBJ1-1	TGTGCCAGCGGTAGGTGGGGGACTGAAGCTTTCTTT	CASGRWGTEAFF
-	TRBV30	-	TRBJ1-3	TGTGCCCTCAGGAAGGGTCCCGGAAACACCATATATTTT	CALRKGPGNTIYF
-	TRBV7-9	-	TRBJ2-5	TGTGCCAGCAGCTTAGGGGGAAACCGAGAGACCCAGTACTTC	CASSLGGNRETQYF
TRBD2	TRBV5-5	-	TRBJ2-7	TGTGCCAGCAGCTTCGAGACTAGCGGGGGGGCCTACGAGCAGTACTTC	CASSFETSGGAYEQYF
TRBD1	TRBV7-2	-	TRBJ1-1	TGTGCCAGCAGCTTACGGACAGGGGGTGGAACTGAAGCTTTCTTT	CASSLRTGGGTEAFF
TRBD1	TRBV13	-	TRBJ2-2	TGTGCCAGCAGTTCTATCCGGGACAGGGGCTCTAACACCGGGGAGCTGTTTTTT	CASSSIRDRGSNTGELFF
-	TRBV5-5	-	TRBJ2-2	TGTGCCAGCAGCTTGGTCCCAGGGGTCATGAACACCGGGGAGCTGTTTTTT	CASSLVPGVMNTGELFF